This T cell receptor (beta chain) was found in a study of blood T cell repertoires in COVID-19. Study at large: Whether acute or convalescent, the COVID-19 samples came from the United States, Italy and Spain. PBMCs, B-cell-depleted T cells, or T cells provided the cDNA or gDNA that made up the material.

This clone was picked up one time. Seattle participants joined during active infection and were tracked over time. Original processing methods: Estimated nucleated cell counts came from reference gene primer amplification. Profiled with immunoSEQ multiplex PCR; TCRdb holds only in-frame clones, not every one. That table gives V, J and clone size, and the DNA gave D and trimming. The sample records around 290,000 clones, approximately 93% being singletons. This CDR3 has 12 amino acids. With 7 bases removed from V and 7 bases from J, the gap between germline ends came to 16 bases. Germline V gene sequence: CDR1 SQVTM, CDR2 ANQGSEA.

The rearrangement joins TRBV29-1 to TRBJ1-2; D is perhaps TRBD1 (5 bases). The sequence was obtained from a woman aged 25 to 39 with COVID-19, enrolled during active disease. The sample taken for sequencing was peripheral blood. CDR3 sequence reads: CSAFWGPGGYTF. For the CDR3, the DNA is TGCAGCGCTTTCTGGGGCCCCGGTGGCTACACCTTC. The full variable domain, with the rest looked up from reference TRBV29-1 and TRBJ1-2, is SAVISQKPSRDICQRGTSLTIQCQVDSQVTMMFWYRQQPGQSLTLIATANQGSEATYESGFVIDKFPISRPNLTFSTLTVSNMSPEDSSIYLCSAFWGPGGYTFGSGTRLTVV.